The present TCR beta chain was sequenced within a study of blood T cell repertoires in COVID-19. Study overall: COVID-19 samples from acute and convalescent phases originated in the United States, Italy and Spain. The analysed material was cDNA or gDNA that came from T cells, B-cell-depleted T cells, or PBMCs.

In the study's own analysis: The authors estimated nucleated cell counts from reference gene primer amplification. Some clones are missing from TCRdb's copy, which holds only in-frame ones; the method was immunoSEQ multiplex PCR. V, J and clone size reflect that table, while D and trimming were determined from the DNA. The data show around 250,000 clones, around 82% seen once. Donors of Cohort 3 who recovered were those that had two negative PCRs, clearance, or symptom resolution. This CDR3 spans 16 amino acids. V shed 3 bases and J shed 0 bases, with 11 bases lying between them. The V gene's germline CDR1 is LNHDA and CDR2 SQIVND (reference sequence).

The clonotype was recovered from a man between 45 and 60 years old who had recovered from COVID-19. Material for sequencing was PBMCs or T cells enriched from blood (not recorded which). The chain uses TRBV19 and TRBJ1-4; D unresolved. CDR3 loop: CASSIIHIATNEKLFF. The CDR3 DNA follows: TGTGCCAGTAGTATTATACACATTGCAACTAATGAAAAACTGTTTTTT.